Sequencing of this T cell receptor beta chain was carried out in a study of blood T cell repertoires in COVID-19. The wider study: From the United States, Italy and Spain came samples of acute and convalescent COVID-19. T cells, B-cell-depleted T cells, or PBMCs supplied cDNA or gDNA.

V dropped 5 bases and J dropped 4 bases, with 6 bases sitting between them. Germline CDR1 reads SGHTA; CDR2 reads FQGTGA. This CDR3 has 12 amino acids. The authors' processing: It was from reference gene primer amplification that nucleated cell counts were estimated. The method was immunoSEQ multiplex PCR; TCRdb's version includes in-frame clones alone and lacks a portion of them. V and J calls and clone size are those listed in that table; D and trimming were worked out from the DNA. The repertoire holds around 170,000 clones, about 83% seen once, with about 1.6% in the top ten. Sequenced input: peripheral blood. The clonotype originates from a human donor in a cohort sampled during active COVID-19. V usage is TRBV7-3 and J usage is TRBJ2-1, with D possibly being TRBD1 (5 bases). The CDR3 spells CASSDSYNEQFF. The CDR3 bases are TGTGCCAGCAGCGACAGTTACAATGAGCAGTTCTTC.